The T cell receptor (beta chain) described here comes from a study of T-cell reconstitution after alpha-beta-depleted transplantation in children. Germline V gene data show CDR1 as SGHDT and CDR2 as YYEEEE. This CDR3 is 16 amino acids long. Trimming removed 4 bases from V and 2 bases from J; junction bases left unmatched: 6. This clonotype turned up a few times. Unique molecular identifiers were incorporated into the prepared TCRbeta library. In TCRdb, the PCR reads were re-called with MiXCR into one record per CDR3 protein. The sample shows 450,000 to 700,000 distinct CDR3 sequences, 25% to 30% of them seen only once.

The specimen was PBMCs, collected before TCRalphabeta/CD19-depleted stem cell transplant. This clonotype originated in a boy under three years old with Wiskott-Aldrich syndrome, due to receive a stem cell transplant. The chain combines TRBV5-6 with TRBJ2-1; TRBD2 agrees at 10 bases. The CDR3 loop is CASSPLAGVAYNEQFF. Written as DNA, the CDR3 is TGTGCCAGCAGCCCCCTAGCGGGAGTGGCCTACAATGAGCAGTTCTTC.